The rows below give T cell receptor beta chains drawn from one sample of a study of CD8 T cells in Susac syndrome. TCRdb re-called the immunoSEQ multiplex PCR reads with MiXCR, one entry per CDR3 protein. Here the sample spans approximately 200,000 distinct CDR3 sequences, roughly 94% being singletons. Sequencing used CD4+ T cells from PBMCs. The receptors were sampled from a human donor with multiple sclerosis. Each CDR3 is given with its conserved first and last residue. D genes are given only for firm matches.

CDR3 length,J gene,V gene,D gene,CDR3 protein
16,TRBJ2-7,TRBV7-6,-,CASSLVYRTHSYEQYF
12,TRBJ2-3,TRBV30,-,CAWSPATDTQYF
17,TRBJ2-7,TRBV27,-,CASSSRVAPTHTYEQYF
12,TRBJ2-2,TRBV29-1,-,CSVGQNTGELFF
15,TRBJ2-1,TRBV5-1,TRBD2,CASSFDGGAYNEQFF
16,TRBJ2-3,TRBV5-1,-,CASSPGVASSTDTQYF
16,TRBJ2-3,TRBV19,-,CASNRGLTAGTDTQYF
12,TRBJ2-7,TRBV5-1,-,CASSLRGSEQYF
16,TRBJ1-6,TRBV30,-,CAWSVAGGSYNSPLHF
14,TRBJ1-1,TRBV20-1,-,CSARGPQVNTEAFF
14,TRBJ1-5,TRBV4-1,-,CASSQEGGGQPQHF
14,TRBJ1-6,TRBV6-6,-,CASSYSPGDSPLHF
13,TRBJ1-2,TRBV30,-,CAWSPGIDYGYTF
15,TRBJ2-3,TRBV9,-,CASSVDQSVPDTQYF
18,TRBJ2-5,TRBV3-1,TRBD2,CASSQDEYTSGAQETQYF
13,TRBJ2-1,TRBV20-1,TRBD2,CSARAGGDDEQFF
13,TRBJ1-2,TRBV30,-,CAWSPSGVGGYTF
11,TRBJ2-5,TRBV12-3/TRBV12-4,-,CASSFSETQYF
17,TRBJ2-3,TRBV9,TRBD1,CASSPSVPGGSTDTQYF
16,TRBJ1-1,TRBV6-5,-,CASSYSMGGSWTEAFF
13,TRBJ1-5,TRBV30,-,CAWSLVEDQPQHF
13,TRBJ2-5,TRBV12-3/TRBV12-4,-,CASTPGSQETQYF
15,TRBJ2-1,TRBV20-1,TRBD2,CSARGPSGGVYEQFF
15,TRBJ2-3,TRBV12-3/TRBV12-4,TRBD2,CASSFLAGVTDTQYF
15,TRBJ2-3,TRBV7-9,-,CASSIFPGRTDTQYF
13,TRBJ2-5,TRBV24-1,-,CATSFRTEETQYF
13,TRBJ2-3,TRBV7-9,-,CASISSSTDTQYF
12,TRBJ1-2,TRBV29-1,-,CSVRTDNYGYTF
14,TRBJ1-5,TRBV5-1,TRBD1,CASSPDRGEQPQHF
13,TRBJ1-2,TRBV29-1,-,CSVDERGNYGYTF
13,TRBJ2-5,TRBV30,TRBD1,CAFTRDSQETQYF
15,TRBJ2-1,TRBV20-1,TRBD1,CSARVGTGTYNEQFF
12,TRBJ1-2,TRBV30,-,CAWASGSYGYTF
14,TRBJ2-1,TRBV30,TRBD2,CAWSVPAGAEEQFF
17,TRBJ2-1,TRBV6-5,-,CASSYPLGDRLSNEQFF
12,TRBJ2-1,TRBV30,-,CAWSRSGDEQFF
14,TRBJ1-4,TRBV25-1,TRBD1,CASSDWTGKGKLFF
14,TRBJ1-1,TRBV3-1,-,CASSPRQVGTEAFF
18,TRBJ2-5,TRBV7-8,TRBD2,CASSARQAGGLGGETQYF
10,TRBJ1-1,TRBV7-9,-,CATGNTEAFF
17,TRBJ2-1,TRBV7-2,TRBD2,CASSLTSGGAVDNEQFF
13,TRBJ2-1,TRBV29-1,-,CSVDTGPYNEQFF
14,TRBJ2-7,TRBV3-1,-,CASSQEGISYEQYF